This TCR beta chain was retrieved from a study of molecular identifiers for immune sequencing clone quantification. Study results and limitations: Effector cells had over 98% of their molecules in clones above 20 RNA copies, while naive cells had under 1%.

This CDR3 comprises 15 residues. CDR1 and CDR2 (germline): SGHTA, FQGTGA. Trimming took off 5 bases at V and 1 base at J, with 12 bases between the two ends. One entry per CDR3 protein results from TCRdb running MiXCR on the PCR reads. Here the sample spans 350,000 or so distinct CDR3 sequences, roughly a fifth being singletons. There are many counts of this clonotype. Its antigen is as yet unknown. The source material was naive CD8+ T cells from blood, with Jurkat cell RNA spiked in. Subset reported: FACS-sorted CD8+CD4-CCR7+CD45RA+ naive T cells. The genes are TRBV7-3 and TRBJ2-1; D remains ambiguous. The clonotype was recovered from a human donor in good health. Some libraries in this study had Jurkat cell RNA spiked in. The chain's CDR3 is CASSLGSASYNEQFF. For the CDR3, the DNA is TGTGCCAGCAGCCTAGGGTCAGCATCCTACAATGAGCAGTTCTTC.